Following are 10 T cell receptor beta chains from one sample sequenced in a study of blood T cell repertoires in COVID-19 (dated by TCRdb to 2018 to 2020). Preparation of the library involved the immunoSEQ multiplex PCR assay. TCRdb retrieved this table from immuneACCESS and kept in-frame rearrangements only. Not all clones are present; in checked studies, unresolved V genes account for under half, and no reason is known for the remainder. In this sample the table shows over 150,000 clones, about four fifths of which occur a single time. 15% to 20% of the sample is held by the ten biggest clonotypes. The sequenced sample consisted of peripheral blood. Receptor source: a woman in her sixties or seventies who had recovered from COVID-19.

J is TRBJ2-2 and V is TRBV29-1, with TRBD1 matching over 7 bases. CDR3 length: 14 residues. Germline V gene data show CDR1 as SQVTM and CDR2 as ANQGSEA. V shed 6 bases and J 0 bases; nucleotides not matched to a gene: 4. CDR3 sequence: CSVTGFANTGELFF. CDR3 DNA: TGCAGCGTGACAGGGTTCGCGAACACCGGGGAGCTGTTTTTT.

The J gene is TRBJ2-4, the V gene TRBV29-1; TRBD2 matches at 7 bases. V lost 4 bases to trimming and J lost 9 bases; unmatched junction nucleotides: 12. The length of the CDR3 is 14 residues. Per germline, CDR1 SQVTM and CDR2 ANQGSEA. DNA of the CDR3: TGCAGCGTTGGCAGCGCGGCCGGCGGGAGCATTCAGTACTTC. This gives the protein CSVGSAAGGSIQYF.

The rearrangement joins TRBV15 to TRBJ2-7; D is unresolved. Trimming took 4 bases from V and 4 from J, leaving 8 bases between them. The germline gives CDR1 LNHNV, CDR2 YYDKDF (reference sequence). CDR3 length: 12 residues. The DNA for the CDR3 is TGTGCCACCAGCAAACTCGGTTACGAGCAGTACTTC. Protein product: CATSKLGYEQYF.

The chain links TRBV9 to TRBJ1-2, with a weak D call TRBD1 (5 bases). Germline assignment: CDR1 SGDLS and CDR2 YYNGEE. This CDR3 is 15 amino acids long. The V end lost 0 bases, the J end lost 3 bases, and 12 bases lay between the germline ends. CDR3 nucleotides: TGTGCCAGCAGCGTAGGGGGATGGGGGGACTATGGCTACACCTTC. Protein: CASSVGGWGDYGYTF.

The sample holds one count of this clone. Additional DNA sequences in this sample encode the identical CDR3. The chain employs TRBV12-3 or TRBV12-4 and TRBJ2-3; D not certain. Deletions cut 5 bases from V and 2 bases from J, with 5 bases between. This CDR3 spans 12 amino acids. The CDR3 DNA is TGTGCCAGCAGTCCCTACACAGATACGCAGTATTTT. It specifies CASSPYTDTQYF.

The CDR3 is CASSLLTSGSSEQYF. The CDR3 bases are TGTGCCAGCAGCTTATTGACTAGCGGGAGCTCCGAGCAGTACTTC. V usage is TRBV7-2 and J usage is TRBJ2-7; 12 bases are a match to TRBD2. V was clipped by 2 bases and J by 6 bases; unmatched bases: 5. Germline CDR1 is SGHTA and CDR2 is FQGNSA. The CDR3 is made up of 15 amino acids. Filled out from reference TRBV7-2 and TRBJ2-7, the complete variable domain reads GAGVSQSPSNKVTEKGKDVELRCDPISGHTALYWYRQSLGQGLEFLIYFQGNSAPDKSGLPSDRFSAERTGGSVSTLTIQRTQQEDSAVYLCASSLLTSGSSEQYFGPGTRLTVT.

This clone was found once. The rearrangement uses TRBV12-3 or TRBV12-4 and TRBJ2-1, with D possibly TRBD1 on 6 matching bases. CDR3 length equals 13 residues. V gave up 7 bases and J gave up 9 bases, with 16 bases separating them. The CDR3, as DNA: TGTGCCAGCACCAAACAGGGTGGCGGTGAGCAGTTCTTC. Its translation: CASTKQGGGEQFF.

The V gene is TRBV30, the J gene TRBJ2-7; 7 bases match TRBD2. The CDR3 sequence is 11 residues long. The V gene end was trimmed by 7 bases and the J gene end by 3 bases; junction bases not matched to a gene: 3. Germline V CDR1 and CDR2: GTSNPN, SVGIG (reference sequence). CDR3 nucleotide sequence: TGTGCCTCCACGGGGGGCTACGAGCAGTACTTC. It is translated as CASTGGYEQYF.

The chain employs TRBV4-2 and TRBJ2-7; 11 bases are shared with TRBD2. Germline V gene data show CDR1 as LGHNA and CDR2 as YNFKEQ. With V trimmed by 0 bases and J by 3 bases, 4 bases remained unmatched. The CDR3 length is 16 residues. CDR3: CASSQDGTSGYYEQYF. CDR3 bases: TGTGCCAGCAGCCAAGACGGGACTAGCGGATACTACGAGCAGTACTTC.

The J gene is TRBJ1-2, the V gene TRBV7-2; D may be TRBD1 (6 bases). The V end was cut by 1 base, the J end by 3 bases, with 18 bases between. CDR1 is SGHTA, CDR2 FQGNSA, per germline. The CDR3 totals 17 residues. CDR3 DNA sequence: TGTGCCAGCAGCTTAGTGGGGGCCGCCGGGCCTCACTATGGCTACACCTTC. Protein sequence: CASSLVGAAGPHYGYTF.